The 5 T cell receptor beta chains below were found in one sample sequenced in a study of T cell responses to AZD1222 COVID-19 vaccine. Data came from immunoSEQ multiplex PCR; TCRdb stores just in-frame clones and leaves some out. This sample has about 190,000 clones, with 85% to 90% found just once. The sequencing here drew on peripheral blood, taken on day 0 of MenACWY control vaccination. The receptors were sampled from an adult in good health.

The V gene is TRBV5-4, the J gene TRBJ2-3, with 15 nucleotides matching TRBD2. The germline V gene has CDR1 SGHNT and CDR2 YYREEE (reference sequence). Trimming removed 4 bases from V and 4 bases from J; junction bases left unmatched: 4. The CDR3 extends over 16 amino acids. The CDR3 loop is CASSRGLAGGADTQYF. CDR3 bases: TGTGCCAGCAGCCGGGGACTAGCGGGAGGCGCAGATACGCAGTATTTT.

The count of this clone is one. This rearrangement joins TRBV7-9 to TRBJ1-1; no clear D. V was trimmed by 0 bases and J by 1 base, leaving 12 bases between them. CDR1 is SEHNR, CDR2 FQNEAQ, per germline (reference sequence). The CDR3 extends over 16 amino acids. The CDR3 protein is CASSLAKSAKNTEAFF. In DNA form, the CDR3 reads TGTGCCAGCAGCTTAGCGAAGTCAGCTAAGAACACTGAAGCTTTCTTT.

CDR3 DNA sequence: TGTGCCAGCAGCTCACGTAATGAGCAGTTCTTC. This gives the protein CASSSRNEQFF. The chain joins TRBV6-6 to TRBJ2-1; no clear D gene. The CDR3 extends over 11 amino acids. Trimming took 6 bases from V and 7 from J, leaving 7 bases between them. The germline V gene has CDR1 MNHNY and CDR2 SVGAGI (reference sequence).

This chain joins TRBV24-1 and TRBJ1-2, with D possibly being TRBD1 (6 bases). The V end lost 7 bases, the J end lost 6 bases, and 17 bases lay between the germline ends. The CDR3 totals 14 residues. In germline, CDR1 is KGHDR, CDR2 SFDVKD. The CDR3 sequence: CATSEGGSRNGYTF. The CDR3 bases are TGTGCCACCAGCGAGGGGGGCAGTCGGAATGGCTACACCTTC.

This chain connects TRBV18 to TRBJ1-6; TRBD1 matches at 8 bases. The CDR3 is made up of 14 amino acids. With 3 bases clipped from V and 8 bases from J, the junction kept 3 bases outside the gene matches. The germline V gene has CDR1 KGHSH and CDR2 LQKENI. This CDR3 is CASSPGTGYSPLHF. The CDR3 DNA follows: TGTGCCAGCTCACCCGGGACAGGATATTCACCCCTCCACTTT.